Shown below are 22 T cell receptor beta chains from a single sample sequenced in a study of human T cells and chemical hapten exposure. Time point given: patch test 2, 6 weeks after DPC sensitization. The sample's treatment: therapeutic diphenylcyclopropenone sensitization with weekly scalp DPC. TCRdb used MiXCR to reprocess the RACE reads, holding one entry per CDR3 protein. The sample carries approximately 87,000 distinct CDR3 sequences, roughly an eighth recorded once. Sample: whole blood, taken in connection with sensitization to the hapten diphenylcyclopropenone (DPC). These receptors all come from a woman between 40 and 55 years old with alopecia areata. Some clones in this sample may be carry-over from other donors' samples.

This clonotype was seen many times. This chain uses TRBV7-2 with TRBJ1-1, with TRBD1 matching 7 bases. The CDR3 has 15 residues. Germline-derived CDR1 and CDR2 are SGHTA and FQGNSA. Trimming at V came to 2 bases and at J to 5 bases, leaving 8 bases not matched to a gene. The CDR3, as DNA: TGTGCCAGCAGCTTATTTGGGCAGGGGGTTACTGAAGCTTTCTTT. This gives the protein CASSLFGQGVTEAFF.

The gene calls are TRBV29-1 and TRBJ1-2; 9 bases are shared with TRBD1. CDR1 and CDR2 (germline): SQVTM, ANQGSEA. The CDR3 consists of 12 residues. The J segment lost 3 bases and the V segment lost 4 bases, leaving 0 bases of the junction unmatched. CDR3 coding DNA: TGCAGCGTTGGACAGGGGGACTATGGCTACACCTTC. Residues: CSVGQGDYGYTF.

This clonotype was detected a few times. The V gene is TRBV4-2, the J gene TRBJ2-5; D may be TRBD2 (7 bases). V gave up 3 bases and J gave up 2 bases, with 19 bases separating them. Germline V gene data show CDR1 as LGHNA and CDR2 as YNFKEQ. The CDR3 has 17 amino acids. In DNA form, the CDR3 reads TGTGCCAGCAGCCAGTTCTGGGGGGGCCAAGGGCAAGAGACCCAGTACTTC. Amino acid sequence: CASSQFWGGQGQETQYF.

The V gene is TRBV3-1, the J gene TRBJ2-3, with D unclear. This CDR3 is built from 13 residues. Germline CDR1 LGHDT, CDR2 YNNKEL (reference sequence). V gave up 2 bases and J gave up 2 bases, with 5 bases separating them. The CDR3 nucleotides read TGTGCCAGCAGCCAAATCGTCACAGATACGCAGTATTTT. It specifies CASSQIVTDTQYF.

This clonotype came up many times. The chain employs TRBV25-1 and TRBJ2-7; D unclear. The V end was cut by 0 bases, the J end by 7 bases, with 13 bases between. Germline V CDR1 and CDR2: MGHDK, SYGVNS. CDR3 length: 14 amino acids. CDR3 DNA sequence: TGTGCCAGCAGTGAATATCTCCAGTTTGAGGAGCAGTACTTC. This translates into CASSEYLQFEEQYF.

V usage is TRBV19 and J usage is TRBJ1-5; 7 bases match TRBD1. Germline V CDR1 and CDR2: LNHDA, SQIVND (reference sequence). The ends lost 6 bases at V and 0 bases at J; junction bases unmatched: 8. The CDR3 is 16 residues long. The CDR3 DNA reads TGTGCCAGTAGAACGACAGGGCGGTATAGCAATCAGCCCCAGCATTTT. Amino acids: CASRTTGRYSNQPQHF.

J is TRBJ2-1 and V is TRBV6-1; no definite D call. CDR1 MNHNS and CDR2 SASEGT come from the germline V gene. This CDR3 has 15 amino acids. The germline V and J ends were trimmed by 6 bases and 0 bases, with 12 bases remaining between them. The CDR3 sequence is CASRELVGSYNEQFF. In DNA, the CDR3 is TGTGCCAGCAGGGAGCTGGTGGGCTCCTACAATGAGCAGTTCTTC.

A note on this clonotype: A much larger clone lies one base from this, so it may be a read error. The CDR3 protein is CVWGPTGVFQPQHF. CDR3 in DNA: TGTGTCTGGGGCCCGACAGGGGTTTTTCAGCCCCAGCATTTT. J is TRBJ1-5 and V is TRBV30; 8 bases are shared with TRBD1. The CDR3 loop spans 14 amino acids. Looked up from germline, CDR1 is GTSNPN and CDR2 is SVGIG (reference sequence).

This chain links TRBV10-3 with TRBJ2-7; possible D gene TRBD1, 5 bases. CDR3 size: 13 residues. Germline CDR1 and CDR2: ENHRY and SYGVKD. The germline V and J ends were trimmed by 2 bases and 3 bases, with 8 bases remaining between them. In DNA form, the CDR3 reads TGTGCCATCAGTGAGACAGGTATCTACGAGCAGTACTTC. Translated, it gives CAISETGIYEQYF.

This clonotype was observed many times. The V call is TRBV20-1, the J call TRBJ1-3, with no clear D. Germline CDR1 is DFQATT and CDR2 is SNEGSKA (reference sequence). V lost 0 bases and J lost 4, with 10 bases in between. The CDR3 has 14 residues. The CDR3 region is CSAREGGRGNTIYF. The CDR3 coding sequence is TGCAGTGCTAGAGAAGGAGGGCGAGGAAACACCATATATTTT.

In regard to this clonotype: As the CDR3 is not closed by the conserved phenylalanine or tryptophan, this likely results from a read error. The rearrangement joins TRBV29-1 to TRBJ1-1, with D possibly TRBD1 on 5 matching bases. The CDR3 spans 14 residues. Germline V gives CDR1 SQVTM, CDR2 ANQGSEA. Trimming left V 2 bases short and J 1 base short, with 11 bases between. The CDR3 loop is CSVELGRGNTEAFS. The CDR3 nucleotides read TGCAGCGTTGAACTGGGGAGGGGGAACACTGAAGCTTTCTCT.

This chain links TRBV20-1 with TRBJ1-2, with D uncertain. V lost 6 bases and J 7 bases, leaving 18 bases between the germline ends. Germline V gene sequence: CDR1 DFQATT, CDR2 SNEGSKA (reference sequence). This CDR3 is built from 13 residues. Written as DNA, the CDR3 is TGCAGTGCCGAGACCACACGAGGGTCTGGCTACACCTTC. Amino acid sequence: CSAETTRGSGYTF.

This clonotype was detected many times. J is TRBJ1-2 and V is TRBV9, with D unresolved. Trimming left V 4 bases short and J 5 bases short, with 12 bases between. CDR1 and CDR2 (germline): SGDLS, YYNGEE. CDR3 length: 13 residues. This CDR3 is CASSPEAAYGYTF. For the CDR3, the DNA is TGTGCCAGCAGCCCCGAGGCGGCTTATGGCTACACCTTC.

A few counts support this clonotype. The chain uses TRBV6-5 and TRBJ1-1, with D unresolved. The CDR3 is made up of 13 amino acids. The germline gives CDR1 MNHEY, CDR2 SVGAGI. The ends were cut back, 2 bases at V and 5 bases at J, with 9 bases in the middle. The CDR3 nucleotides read TGTGCCAGCAGTTACAGGGAAAAGACTGAAGCTTTCTTT. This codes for CASSYREKTEAFF.

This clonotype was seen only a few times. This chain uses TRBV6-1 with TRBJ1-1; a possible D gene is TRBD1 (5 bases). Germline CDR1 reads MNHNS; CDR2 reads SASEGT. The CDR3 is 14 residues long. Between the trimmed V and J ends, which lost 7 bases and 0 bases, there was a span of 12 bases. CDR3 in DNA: TGTGCCAGCACCCAACCCAGGGTGAACACTGAAGCTTTCTTT. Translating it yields CASTQPRVNTEAFF.

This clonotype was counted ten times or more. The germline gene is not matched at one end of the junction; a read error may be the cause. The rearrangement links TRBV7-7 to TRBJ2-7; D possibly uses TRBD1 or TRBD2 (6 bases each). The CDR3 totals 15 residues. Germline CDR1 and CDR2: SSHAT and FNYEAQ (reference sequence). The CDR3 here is CASSLARGGTYEQYF. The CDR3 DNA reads TGTGCTAGCAGCTTAGCGAGAGGGGGGACCTACGAGCAGTACTTC.

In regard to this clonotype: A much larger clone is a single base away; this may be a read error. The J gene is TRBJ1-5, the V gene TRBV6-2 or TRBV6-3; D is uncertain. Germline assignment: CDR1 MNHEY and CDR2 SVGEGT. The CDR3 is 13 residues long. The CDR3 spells CACRLQSNQPQHF. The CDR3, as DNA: TGTGCCTGCAGACTCCAAAGCAATCAGCCCCAGCATTTT.

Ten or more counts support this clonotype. CDR3 residues: CASSQDSLAGARGEQFF. CDR3 in DNA: TGTGCCAGCAGCCAAGATAGTCTAGCGGGGGCTCGAGGTGAGCAGTTCTTC. This chain links TRBV4-2 with TRBJ2-1; TRBD2 aligns across 10 bases. With 0 bases clipped from V and 9 bases from J, the junction kept 11 bases outside the gene matches. CDR3 length: 17 residues. The germline CDR1 and CDR2 sequences are LGHNA and YNFKEQ.

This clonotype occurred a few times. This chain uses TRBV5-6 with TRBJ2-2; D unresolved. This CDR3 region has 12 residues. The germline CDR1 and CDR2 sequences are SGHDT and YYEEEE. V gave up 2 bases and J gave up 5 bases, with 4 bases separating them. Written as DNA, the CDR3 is TGTGCCAGCAGCTTCAAGACCGGGGAGCTGTTTTTT. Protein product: CASSFKTGELFF.

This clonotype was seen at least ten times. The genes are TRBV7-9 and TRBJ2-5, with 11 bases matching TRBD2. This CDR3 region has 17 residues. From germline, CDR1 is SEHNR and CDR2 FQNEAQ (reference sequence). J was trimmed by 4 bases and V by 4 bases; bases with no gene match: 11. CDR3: CASSSTSVAGGPETQYF. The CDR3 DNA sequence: TGTGCCAGCAGCTCCACCTCAGTAGCGGGAGGGCCAGAGACCCAGTACTTC.

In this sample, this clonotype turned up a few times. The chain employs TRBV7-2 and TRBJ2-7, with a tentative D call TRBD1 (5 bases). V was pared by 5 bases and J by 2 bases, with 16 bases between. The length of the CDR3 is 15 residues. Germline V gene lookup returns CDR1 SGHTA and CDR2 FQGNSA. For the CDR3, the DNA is TGTGCCAGCAGCCGTGACAGACTTCCCACCTACGAGCAGTACTTC. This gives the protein CASSRDRLPTYEQYF.

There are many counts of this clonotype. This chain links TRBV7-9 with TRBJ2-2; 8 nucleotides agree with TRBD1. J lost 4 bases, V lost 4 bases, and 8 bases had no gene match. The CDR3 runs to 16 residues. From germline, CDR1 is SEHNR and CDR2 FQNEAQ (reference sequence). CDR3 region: CASSSRQGRGTGELFF. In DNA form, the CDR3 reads TGTGCCAGCAGCTCCCGACAGGGGAGAGGCACCGGGGAGCTGTTTTTT.